This T cell receptor beta chain was identified during a study of vaccination effects on CD4 cells after COVID-19. Overall study results and limits: There was only 1 of 255 vaccine-induced clones in healthy vaccinees that cross-reacted with common cold coronaviruses.

Points on this clone: Its specificity is not known. At one end, the junction sequence differs from germline, possibly due to a read error.

Germline CDR1 and CDR2: KGHSH and LQKENI. This CDR3 contains 15 residues. In the ViraFEST assay, antigen-specific CD4+ clonotypes were identified by expansion after peptide-pool stimulation. Cells that had been cultured for 10 days were the source of isolated CD4+ T cells. Data came from immunoSEQ multiplex PCR; TCRdb stores just in-frame clones and leaves some out. This table holds tens of thousands of clones, roughly two thirds found once. The rearrangement joins TRBV18 to TRBJ2-1; D is possibly TRBD1 or TRBD2 (6 bases each). The TCR comes from a human donor who received a COVID-19 vaccine. The sequencing used CD4+ T cells from PBMCs cultured with HCoV-229E spike peptides, collected before COVID-19 vaccination. The CDR3 DNA reads as TGTGCCAGCTCACCATCGTGGGGGGCCTACAATGGGCAGTTCTTC. Translating gives CASSPSWGAYNGQFF.